The source of this T cell receptor (beta chain) is a study of identical twins (dated by TCRdb to 2016 to 2018). Looking at the study overall: TCR alpha and beta repertoires from monozygotic twins, unrelated adults of various ages and cord blood were deep-sequenced to test whether fetal clonotypes persist. To rule out contamination, replicate twin experiments were performed at different times with different library preparation protocols. The paper as a whole reports these results and caveats: Out-of-frame TCR alpha sharing in monozygotic twins was systematically underestimated by recombination models, whereas sharing between unrelated individuals was in agreement with the recombination models. A weaker excess of twin sharing was found in beta out-of-frame sequences because the signal-to-noise ratio was lowered by fewer shared sequences. Zero-insertion analyses could be partly confounded by invariant T cells such as MAIT and iNKT, though diverse VJ usage argued against such confounding for most clonotypes. Compared with coincidental sharing between unrelated individuals, out-of-frame TCR alpha sequences shared between twins showed an excess of sequences with low generation probability. Fewer insertions were carried by abundant cord blood beta clonotypes; a weaker similar trend was observed in young adult naive repertoires, while no such trend was observed in memory repertoires. Because the same donors could not be followed over many years, the conclusions relied on cross-sectional statistical analysis.

V is pruned by 0 bases and J by 5 bases, leaving 4 bases of the junction without a gene match. From cysteine to phenylalanine, the CDR3 is 15 amino acids long. The kept DNA is CDR3 alone, 45 bases in frame from the first base. CDR1 and CDR2 are drawn from the germline V gene: SGHRS, YFSETQ. The method behind the library was 5' RACE. Instrument used: Illumina HiSeq 2000. Template switching added a universal primer binding site, and the final cDNA carried a unique molecular identifier that allowed TCR cDNA molecules to be counted accurately. Specific primers in the conserved constant-segment region were used to synthesize first-strand cDNA for TCR alpha and beta chains. To control for contamination, each cDNA library was double barcoded with a SMART-Mk sample barcode plus Illumina barcodes. Two successive PCR steps introduced TruSeq adapter sequences along with Illumina sample barcodes. The TCR alpha and beta cDNA libraries were sequenced on the Illumina HiSeq platform using custom primers. Turning to the authors' computational methods: MiGEC was used to process raw reads and extract unique molecular identifiers, and MiXCR was used to find CDR3 positions. For each individual, recombination models were inferred using an EM algorithm with the repgenHMM and IGoR tools. Shared clonotypes were analyzed with the tcR package in R, and sharing was normalized by the product of cloneset sizes. Out-of-frame nonproductive sequences were analyzed to study raw recombination free of thymic and clonal selection effects. In TCRdb, the public reads were trimmed at Q25 with fastp and aligned with MiXCR, with productive beta chains retained. Entries are consolidated by CDR3 protein sequence, retaining the most common genes and DNA. These V and J calls rely on TCRdb rather than the paper's analysis. Present in this sample are 1.5 million to 2 million distinct CDR3 sequences, less than 40% of which were seen just once. The top ten constitute around 0.25% of the sample.

Every donor in the study was a healthy Caucasian. This clonotype was counted a few times. What antigen it recognizes has not been identified. Base qualities are missing; no much larger clone stands one base away. The V and J genes are TRBV5-1 and TRBJ1-4, with 7 bases in between that match TRBD1. Sequencing was done on a sample of cord blood. The receptor comes from a newborn girl in good health. CDR3 loop: CASSLGDSGNEKLFF. The nucleotide sequence reads as follows: TGCGCCAGCAGCTTGGGGGACAGTGGAAATGAAAAACTGTTTTTT.